This T cell receptor beta chain was recovered during a study of identifying expanded T cells in peripheral blood. This CDR3 has 14 amino acids. Germline CDR1 and CDR2: SGDLS and YYNGEE. V was trimmed by 6 bases and J by 4 bases, leaving 15 bases between them. The method was immunoSEQ multiplex PCR; TCRdb's version includes in-frame clones alone and lacks a portion of them. The data show about 78,000 clones, around four fifths seen once. Sequenced material: blood. This clonotype was obtained from a person aged 18 to 75 in good health. The chain couples TRBV9 to TRBJ2-3; perhaps TRBD2 as D (6 bases). The CDR3 region is CASTLEEGPDTQYF. As DNA, the CDR3 is TGTGCCAGCACCCTAGAGGAGGGTCCAGATACGCAGTATTTT.